This T cell receptor beta chain appears in the sequencing data of a study of response to subunit inactivated influenza vaccine. Study-wide results and limits: That few new T cells are recruited by each seasonal influenza vaccination was the authors' suggestion.

This CDR3 is built from 14 residues. Trimming removed 4 bases at V and 0 bases at J, with 9 bases between. The germline V gene has CDR1 SGHRS and CDR2 YFSETQ. Ten or more counts support this clonotype. No antigen is known for it. Each CDR3 protein gets one entry after TCRdb re-called the RT-PCR reads with MiXCR. The sample includes hundreds of thousands of distinct CDR3 sequences, 15% to 19% of them seen just once. The clonotype was recovered from a man in his forties or fifties who received an inactivated influenza vaccine. The specimen comprised PBMCs from blood, sampled about 11 days after vaccination. The J gene is TRBJ2-3, the V gene TRBV5-1; tentative D call: TRBD1 (6 bases). Here the CDR3 DNA reads TGCGCCAGCAGCCGGACAGCTAGCACAGATACGCAGTATTTT. As protein: CASSRTASTDTQYF. Full variable domain (remainder filled in from reference TRBV5-1 and TRBJ2-3): KAGVTQTPRYLIKTRGQQVTLSCSPISGHRSVSWYQQTPGQGLQFLFEYFSETQRNKGNFPGRFSGRQFSNSRSEMNVSTLELGDSALYLCASSRTASTDTQYFGPGTRLTVL.